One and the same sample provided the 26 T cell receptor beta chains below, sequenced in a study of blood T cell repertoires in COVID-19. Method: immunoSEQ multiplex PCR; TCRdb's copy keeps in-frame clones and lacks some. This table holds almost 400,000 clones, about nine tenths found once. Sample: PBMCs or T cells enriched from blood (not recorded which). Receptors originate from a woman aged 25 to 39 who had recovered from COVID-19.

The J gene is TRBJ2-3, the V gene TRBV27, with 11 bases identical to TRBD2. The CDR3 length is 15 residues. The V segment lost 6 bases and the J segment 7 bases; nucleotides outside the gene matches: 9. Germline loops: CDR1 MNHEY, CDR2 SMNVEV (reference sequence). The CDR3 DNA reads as TGTGCCAGCAGAGTCACTAGCGGGAGACAAAATACGCAGTATTTT. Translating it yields CASRVTSGRQNTQYF.

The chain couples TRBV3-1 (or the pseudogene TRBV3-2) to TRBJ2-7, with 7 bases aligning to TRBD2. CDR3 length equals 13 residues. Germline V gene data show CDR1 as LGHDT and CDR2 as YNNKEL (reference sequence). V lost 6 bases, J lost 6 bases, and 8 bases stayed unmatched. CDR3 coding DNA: TGTGCCAGCAGTTTGGGACTATACTCCGAGCAGTACTTC. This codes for CASSLGLYSEQYF.

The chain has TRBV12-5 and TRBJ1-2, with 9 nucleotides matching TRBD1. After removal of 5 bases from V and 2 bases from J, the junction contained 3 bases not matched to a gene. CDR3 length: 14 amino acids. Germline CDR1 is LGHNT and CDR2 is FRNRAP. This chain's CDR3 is CASGPDRGNYGYTF. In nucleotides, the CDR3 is TGTGCTAGTGGTCCTGACAGGGGGAACTATGGCTACACCTTC.

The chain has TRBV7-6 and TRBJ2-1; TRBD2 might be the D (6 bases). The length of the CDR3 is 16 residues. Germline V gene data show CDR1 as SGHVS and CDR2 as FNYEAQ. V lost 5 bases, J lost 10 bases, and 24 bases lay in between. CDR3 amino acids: CASSPESQRVSREQFF. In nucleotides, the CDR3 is TGTGCCAGCAGCCCCGAGTCCCAGCGGGTGAGTCGAGAGCAGTTCTTC.

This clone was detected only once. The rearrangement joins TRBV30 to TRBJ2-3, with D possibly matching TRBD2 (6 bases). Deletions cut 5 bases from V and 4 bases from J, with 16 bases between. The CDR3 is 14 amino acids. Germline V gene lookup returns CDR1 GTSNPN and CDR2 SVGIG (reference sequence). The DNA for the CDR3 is TGTGCCTGGGGCGGGGATAGCGCGGCAGATACGCAGTATTTT. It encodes CAWGGDSAADTQYF.

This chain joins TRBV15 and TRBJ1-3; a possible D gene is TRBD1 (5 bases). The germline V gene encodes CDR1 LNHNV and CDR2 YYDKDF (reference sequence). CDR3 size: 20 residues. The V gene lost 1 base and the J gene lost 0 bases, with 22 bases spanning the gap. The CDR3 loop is CATSRGGRGRAGLSGNTIYF. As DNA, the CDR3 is TGTGCCACCAGCAGAGGAGGGAGGGGCCGCGCTGGTCTCTCTGGAAACACCATATATTTT. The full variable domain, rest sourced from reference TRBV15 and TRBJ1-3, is DAMVIQNPRYQVTQFGKPVTLSCSQTLNHNVMYWYQQKSSQAPKLLFHYYDKDFNNEADTPDNFQSRRPNTSFCFLDIRSPGLGDTAMYLCATSRGGRGRAGLSGNTIYFGEGSWLTVV.

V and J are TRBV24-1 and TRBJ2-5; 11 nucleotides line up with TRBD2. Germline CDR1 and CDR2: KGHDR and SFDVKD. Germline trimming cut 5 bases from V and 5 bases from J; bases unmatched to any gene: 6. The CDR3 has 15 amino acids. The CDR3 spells CATSGTSGRRETQYF. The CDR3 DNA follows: TGTGCCACCAGTGGTACTAGCGGGAGAAGGGAGACCCAGTACTTC.

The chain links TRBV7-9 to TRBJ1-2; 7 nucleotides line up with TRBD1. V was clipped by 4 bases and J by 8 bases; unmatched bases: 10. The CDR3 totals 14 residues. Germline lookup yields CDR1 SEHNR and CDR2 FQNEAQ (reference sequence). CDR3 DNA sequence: TGTGCCAGCAGCTCCCCGACAGGGACTGGGGGCTACACCTTC. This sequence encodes CASSSPTGTGGYTF.

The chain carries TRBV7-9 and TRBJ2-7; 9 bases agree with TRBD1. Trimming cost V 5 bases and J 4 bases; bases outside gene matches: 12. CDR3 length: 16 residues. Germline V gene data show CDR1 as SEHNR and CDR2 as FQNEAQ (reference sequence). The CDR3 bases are TGTGCCAGCAGCCGGCGCCGAGGGGACAGGGATTACGAGCAGTACTTC. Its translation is CASSRRRGDRDYEQYF.

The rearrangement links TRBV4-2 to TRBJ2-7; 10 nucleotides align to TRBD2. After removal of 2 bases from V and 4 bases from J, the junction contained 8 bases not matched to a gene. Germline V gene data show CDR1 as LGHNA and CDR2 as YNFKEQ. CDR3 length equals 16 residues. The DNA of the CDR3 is TGTGCCAGCAGCCAATTGTTATCTAGCGGGGGATACGAGCAGTACTTC. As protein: CASSQLLSSGGYEQYF.

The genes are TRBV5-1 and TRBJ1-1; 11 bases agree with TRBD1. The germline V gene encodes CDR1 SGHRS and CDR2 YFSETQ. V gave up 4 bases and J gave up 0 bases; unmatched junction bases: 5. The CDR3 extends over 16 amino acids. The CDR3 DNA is TGCGCCAGCAGCCGGACAGGGGGCCTTTTGAACACTGAAGCTTTCTTT. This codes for CASSRTGGLLNTEAFF.

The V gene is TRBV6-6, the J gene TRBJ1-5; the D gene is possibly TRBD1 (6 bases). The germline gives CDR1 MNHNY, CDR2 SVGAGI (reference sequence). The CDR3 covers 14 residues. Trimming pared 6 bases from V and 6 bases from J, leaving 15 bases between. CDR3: CASRVDSGLQPQHF. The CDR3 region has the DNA TGTGCCAGCAGAGTGGACAGCGGTCTTCAGCCCCAGCATTTT.

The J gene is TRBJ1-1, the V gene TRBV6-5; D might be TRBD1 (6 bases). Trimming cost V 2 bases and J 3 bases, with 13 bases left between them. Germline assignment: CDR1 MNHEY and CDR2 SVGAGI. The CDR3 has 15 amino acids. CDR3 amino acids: CASSYLVGGDTEAFF. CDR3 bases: TGTGCCAGCAGTTACCTGGTAGGGGGGGACACTGAAGCTTTCTTT.

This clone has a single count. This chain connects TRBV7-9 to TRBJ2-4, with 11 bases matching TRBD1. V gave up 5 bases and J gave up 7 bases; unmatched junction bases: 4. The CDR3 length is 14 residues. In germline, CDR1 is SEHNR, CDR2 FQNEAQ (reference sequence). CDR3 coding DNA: TGTGCCAGCAGCCTTGGACAGGGGGCGAACATTCAGTACTTC. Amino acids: CASSLGQGANIQYF.

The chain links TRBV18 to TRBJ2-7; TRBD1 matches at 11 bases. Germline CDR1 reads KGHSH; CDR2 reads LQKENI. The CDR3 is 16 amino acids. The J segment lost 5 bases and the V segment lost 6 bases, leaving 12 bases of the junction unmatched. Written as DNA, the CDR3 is TGTGCCAGCTCGGGGGTTCCAGGACAGGGGGCCCACGAGCAGTACTTC. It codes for CASSGVPGQGAHEQYF.

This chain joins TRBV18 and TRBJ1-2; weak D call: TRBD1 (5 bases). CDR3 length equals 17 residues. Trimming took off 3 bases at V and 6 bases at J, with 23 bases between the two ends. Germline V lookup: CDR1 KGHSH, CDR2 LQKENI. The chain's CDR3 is CASSPASLWGTEDGYTF. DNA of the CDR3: TGTGCCAGCTCACCGGCCTCTCTTTGGGGCACCGAGGATGGCTACACCTTC.

The CDR3 reads CASSSPRTGSYEQYF. CDR3 nucleotides: TGTGCCAGCAGTTCGCCTCGGACAGGGTCTTACGAGCAGTACTTC. This sequence joins TRBV6-2 or TRBV6-3 and TRBJ2-7, with 8 positions matching TRBD1. The CDR3 extends over 15 amino acids. J lost 4 bases, V lost 4 bases, and 9 bases had no gene match. Germline V gives CDR1 MNHEY, CDR2 SVGEGT.

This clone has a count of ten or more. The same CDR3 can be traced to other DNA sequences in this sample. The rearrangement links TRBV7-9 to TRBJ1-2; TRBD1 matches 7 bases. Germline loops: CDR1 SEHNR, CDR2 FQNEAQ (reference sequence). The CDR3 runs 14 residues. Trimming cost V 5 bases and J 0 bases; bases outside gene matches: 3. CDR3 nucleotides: TGTGCCAGCAGCCCTGGACAGGCTAACTATGGCTACACCTTC. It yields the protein CASSPGQANYGYTF. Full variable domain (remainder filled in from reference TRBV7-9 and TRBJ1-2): DTGVSQNPRHKITKRGQNVTFRCDPISEHNRLYWYRQTLGQGPEFLTYFQNEAQLEKSRLLSDRFSAERPKGSFSTLEIQRTEQGDSAMYLCASSPGQANYGYTFGSGTRLTVV.

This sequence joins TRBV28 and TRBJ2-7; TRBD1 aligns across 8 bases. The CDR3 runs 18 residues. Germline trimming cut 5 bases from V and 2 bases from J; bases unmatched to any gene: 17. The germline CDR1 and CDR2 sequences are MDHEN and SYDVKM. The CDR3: CASSQTGVNHRRAYEQYF. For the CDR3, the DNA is TGTGCCAGCAGTCAGACAGGGGTTAACCATCGTAGGGCCTACGAGCAGTACTTC.

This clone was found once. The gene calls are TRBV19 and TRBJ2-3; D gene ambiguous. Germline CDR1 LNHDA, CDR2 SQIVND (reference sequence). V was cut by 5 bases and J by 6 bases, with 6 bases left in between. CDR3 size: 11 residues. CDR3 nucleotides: TGTGCCAGTAGTTTGTCGGATACGCAGTATTTT. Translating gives CASSLSDTQYF.

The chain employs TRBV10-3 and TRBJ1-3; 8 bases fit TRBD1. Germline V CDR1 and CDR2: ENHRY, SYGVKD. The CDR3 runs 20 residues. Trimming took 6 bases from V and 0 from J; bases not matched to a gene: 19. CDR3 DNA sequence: TGTGCCATCAGGACCCCTATCAGCGGACAGGGAGGGTACTCTGGAAACACCATATATTTT. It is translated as CAIRTPISGQGGYSGNTIYF.

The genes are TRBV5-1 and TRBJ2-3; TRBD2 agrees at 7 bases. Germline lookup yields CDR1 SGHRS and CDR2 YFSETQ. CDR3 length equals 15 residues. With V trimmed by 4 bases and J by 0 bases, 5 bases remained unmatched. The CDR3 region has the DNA TGCGCCAGCAGCCTACTAGCGCGTAGCACAGATACGCAGTATTTT. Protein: CASSLLARSTDTQYF.

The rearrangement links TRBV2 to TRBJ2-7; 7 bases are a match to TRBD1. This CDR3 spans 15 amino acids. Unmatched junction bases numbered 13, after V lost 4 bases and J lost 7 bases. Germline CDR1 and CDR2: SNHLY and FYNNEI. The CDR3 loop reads CASSGEGTVRREQYF. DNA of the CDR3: TGTGCCAGCAGTGGAGAGGGGACAGTGCGGAGGGAGCAGTACTTC.

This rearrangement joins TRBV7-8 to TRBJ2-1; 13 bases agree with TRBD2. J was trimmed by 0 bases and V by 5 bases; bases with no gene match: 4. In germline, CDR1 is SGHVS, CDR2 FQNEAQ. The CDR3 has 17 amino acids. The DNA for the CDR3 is TGTGCCAGCAGCCGCAGGACTAGCGGGAGCTCCTACAATGAGCAGTTCTTC. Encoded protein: CASSRRTSGSSYNEQFF.

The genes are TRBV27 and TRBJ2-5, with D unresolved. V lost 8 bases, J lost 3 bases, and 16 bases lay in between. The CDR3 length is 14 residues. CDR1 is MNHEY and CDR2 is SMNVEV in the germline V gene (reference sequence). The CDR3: CASRALVLEETQYF. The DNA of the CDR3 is TGTGCCAGCCGAGCCCTAGTACTCGAAGAGACCCAGTACTTC.

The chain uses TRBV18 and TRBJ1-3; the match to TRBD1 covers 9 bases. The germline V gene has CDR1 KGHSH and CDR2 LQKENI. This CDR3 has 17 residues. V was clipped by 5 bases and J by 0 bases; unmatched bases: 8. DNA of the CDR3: TGTGCCAGCTCAGAAGGGACAGGGATTTTCTCTGGAAACACCATATATTTT. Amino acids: CASSEGTGIFSGNTIYF.